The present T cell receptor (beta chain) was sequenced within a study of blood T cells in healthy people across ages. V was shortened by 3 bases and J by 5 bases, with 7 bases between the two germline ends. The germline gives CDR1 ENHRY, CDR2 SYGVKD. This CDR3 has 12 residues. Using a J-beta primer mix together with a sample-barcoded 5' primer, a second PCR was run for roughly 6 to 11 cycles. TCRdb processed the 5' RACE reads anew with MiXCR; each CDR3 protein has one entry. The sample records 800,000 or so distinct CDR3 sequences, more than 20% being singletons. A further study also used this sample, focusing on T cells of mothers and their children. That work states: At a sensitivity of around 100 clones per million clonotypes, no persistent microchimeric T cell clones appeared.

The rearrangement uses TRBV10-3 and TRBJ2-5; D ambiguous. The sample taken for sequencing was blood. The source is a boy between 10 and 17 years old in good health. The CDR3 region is CAISDIAETQYF. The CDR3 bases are TGTGCCATCAGTGATATAGCTGAGACCCAGTACTTC.